This TCR beta chain was captured by sequencing in a study of STAT5B mutations in CD4+ large granular lymphocyte leukemia. Study results and limitations: Top patient clones used TRBV06 genes more often: 8/27 versus 2/35 in controls. Approximately 25% of private leukemic clonotypes occurred rarely in other patients' non-leukemic repertoires.

The V gene end was trimmed by 1 base and the J gene end by 14 bases; junction bases not matched to a gene: 5. CDR1 is SGHRS and CDR2 is YFSETQ in the germline V gene. The CDR3 has 12 amino acids. Sequencing was at survey level. Assay: immunoSEQ multiplex PCR; the TCRdb copy retains only in-frame clones and omits some. The table has about 31,000 clones, 72% seen once. For this clone: As yet, its antigen is unknown.

The origin of this receptor is a human donor in good health. The rearrangement uses TRBV5-1 and TRBJ2-1; 8 bases line up with TRBD1. The sequencing input was CD4+ T cells from blood buffy coats. The CDR3 sequence: CASSLYQGAEFF. For the CDR3, the DNA is TGCGCCAGCAGCTTGTATCAGGGGGCGGAGTTCTTC. Filled out from reference TRBV5-1 and TRBJ2-1, the complete variable domain reads KAGVTQTPRYLIKTRGQQVTLSCSPISGHRSVSWYQQTPGQGLQFLFEYFSETQRNKGNFPGRFSGRQFSNSRSEMNVSTLELGDSALYLCASSLYQGAEFFGPGTRLTVL.